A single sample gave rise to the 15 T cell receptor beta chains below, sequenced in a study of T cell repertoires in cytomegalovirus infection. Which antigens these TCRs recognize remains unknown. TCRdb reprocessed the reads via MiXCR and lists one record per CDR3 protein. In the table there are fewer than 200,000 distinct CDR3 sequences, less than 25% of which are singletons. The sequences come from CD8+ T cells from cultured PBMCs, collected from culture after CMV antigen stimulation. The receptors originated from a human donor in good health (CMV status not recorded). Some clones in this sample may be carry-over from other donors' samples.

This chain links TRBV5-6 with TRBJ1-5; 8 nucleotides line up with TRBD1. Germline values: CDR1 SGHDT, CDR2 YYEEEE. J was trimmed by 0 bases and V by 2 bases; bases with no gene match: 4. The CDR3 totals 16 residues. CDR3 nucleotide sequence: TGTGCCAGCAGCTTCCAGGGGGCGATTAGCAATCAGCCCCAGCATTTT. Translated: CASSFQGAISNQPQHF.

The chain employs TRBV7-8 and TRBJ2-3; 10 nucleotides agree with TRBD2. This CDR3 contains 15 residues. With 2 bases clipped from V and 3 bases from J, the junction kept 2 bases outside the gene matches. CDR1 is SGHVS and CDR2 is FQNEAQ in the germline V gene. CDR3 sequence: CASSLLAGETDTQYF. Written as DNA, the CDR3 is TGTGCCAGCAGCTTACTAGCGGGGGAAACAGATACGCAGTATTTT.

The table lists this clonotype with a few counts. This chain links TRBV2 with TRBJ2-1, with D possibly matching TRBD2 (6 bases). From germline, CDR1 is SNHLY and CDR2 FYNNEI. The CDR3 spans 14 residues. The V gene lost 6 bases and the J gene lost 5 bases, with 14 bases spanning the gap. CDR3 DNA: TGTGCCAGCAGGGGAGGACTATTAAACAATGAGCAGTTCTTC. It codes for CASRGGLLNNEQFF. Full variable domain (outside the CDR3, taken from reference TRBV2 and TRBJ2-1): EPEVTQTPSHQVTQMGQEVILRCVPISNHLYFYWYRQILGQKVEFLVSFYNNEISEKSEIFDDQFSVERPDGSNFTLKIRSTKLEDSAMYFCASRGGLLNNEQFFGPGTRLTVL.

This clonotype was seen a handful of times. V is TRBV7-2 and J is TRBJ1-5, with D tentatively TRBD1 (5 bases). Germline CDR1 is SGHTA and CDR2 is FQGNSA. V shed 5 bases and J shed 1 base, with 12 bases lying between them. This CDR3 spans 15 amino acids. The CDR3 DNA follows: TGTGCCAGCAGCCTATCCTGGGGGAGCAATCAGCCCCAGCATTTT. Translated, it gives CASSLSWGSNQPQHF.

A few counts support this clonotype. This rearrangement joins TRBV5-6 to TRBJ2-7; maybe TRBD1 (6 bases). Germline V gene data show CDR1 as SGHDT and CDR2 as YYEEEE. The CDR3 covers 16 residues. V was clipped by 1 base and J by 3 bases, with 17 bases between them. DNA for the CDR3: TGTGCCAGCAGCTTGTCTTCGACAGGAGTCAACTACGAGCAGTACTTC. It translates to CASSLSSTGVNYEQYF.

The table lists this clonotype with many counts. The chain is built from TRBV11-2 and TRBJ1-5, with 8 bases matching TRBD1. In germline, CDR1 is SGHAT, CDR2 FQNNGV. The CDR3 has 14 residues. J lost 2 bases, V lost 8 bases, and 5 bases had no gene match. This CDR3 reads CASSRGQGNQPQHF. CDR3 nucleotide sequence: TGTGCCAGCTCCAGGGGACAGGGCAATCAGCCCCAGCATTTT.

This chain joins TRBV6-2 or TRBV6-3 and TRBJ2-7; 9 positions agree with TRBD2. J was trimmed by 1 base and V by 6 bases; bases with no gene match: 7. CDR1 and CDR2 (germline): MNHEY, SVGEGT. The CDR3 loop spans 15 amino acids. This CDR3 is CASRTSGGISYEQYF. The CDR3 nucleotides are TGTGCCAGCAGGACGAGCGGGGGGATATCCTACGAGCAGTACTTC.

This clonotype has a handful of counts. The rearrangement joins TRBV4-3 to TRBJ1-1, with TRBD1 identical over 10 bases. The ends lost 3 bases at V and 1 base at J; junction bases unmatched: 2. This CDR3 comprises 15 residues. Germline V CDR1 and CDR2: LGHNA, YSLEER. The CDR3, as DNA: TGCGCCAGCAGCCAGAGACAGGGGGCGAACACTGAAGCTTTCTTT. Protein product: CASSQRQGANTEAFF.

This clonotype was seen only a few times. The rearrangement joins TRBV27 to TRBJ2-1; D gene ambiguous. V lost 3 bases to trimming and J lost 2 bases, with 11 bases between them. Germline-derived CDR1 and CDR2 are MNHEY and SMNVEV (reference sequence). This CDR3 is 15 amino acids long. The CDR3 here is CASSFGHKAYNEQFF. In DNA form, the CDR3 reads TGTGCCAGCAGTTTTGGGCACAAAGCCTACAATGAGCAGTTCTTC.

The CDR3 reads CASINSVRTGRETQYF. In nucleotides, the CDR3 is TGTGCCAGCATTAATAGCGTGAGGACAGGGAGAGAGACCCAGTACTTC. This chain connects TRBV6-6 to TRBJ2-5, with 8 bases fitting TRBD1. The V gene's germline CDR1 is MNHNY and CDR2 SVGAGI (reference sequence). Trimming took 7 bases from V and 4 from J; bases not matched to a gene: 14. This CDR3 spans 16 amino acids.

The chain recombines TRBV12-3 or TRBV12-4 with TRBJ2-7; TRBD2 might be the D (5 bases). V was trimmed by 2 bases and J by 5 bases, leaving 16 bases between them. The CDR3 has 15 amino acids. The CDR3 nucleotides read TGTGCCAGCAGTTTACGGGGAGTTGCGTCCCACGAGCAGTACTTC. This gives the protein CASSLRGVASHEQYF.

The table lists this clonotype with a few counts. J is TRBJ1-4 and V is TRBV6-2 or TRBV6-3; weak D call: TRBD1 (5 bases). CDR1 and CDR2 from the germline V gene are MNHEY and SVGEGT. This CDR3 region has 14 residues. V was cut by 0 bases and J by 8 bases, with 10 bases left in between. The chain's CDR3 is CASSYSTGTEKLFF. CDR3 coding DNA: TGTGCCAGCAGTTACTCGACTGGGACGGAAAAACTGTTTTTT.

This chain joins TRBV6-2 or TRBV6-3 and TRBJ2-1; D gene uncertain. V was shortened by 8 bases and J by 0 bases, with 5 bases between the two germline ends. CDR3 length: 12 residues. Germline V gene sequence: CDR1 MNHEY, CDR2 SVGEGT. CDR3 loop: CASGDSYNEQFF. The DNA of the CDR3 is TGTGCCAGCGGTGACTCCTACAATGAGCAGTTCTTC.

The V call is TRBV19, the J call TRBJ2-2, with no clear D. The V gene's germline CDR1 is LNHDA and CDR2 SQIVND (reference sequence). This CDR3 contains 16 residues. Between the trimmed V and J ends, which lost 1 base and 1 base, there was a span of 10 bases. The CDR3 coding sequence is TGTGCCAGTAGTATAGGAGCAACAGAGAACACCGGGGAGCTGTTTTTT. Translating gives CASSIGATENTGELFF.

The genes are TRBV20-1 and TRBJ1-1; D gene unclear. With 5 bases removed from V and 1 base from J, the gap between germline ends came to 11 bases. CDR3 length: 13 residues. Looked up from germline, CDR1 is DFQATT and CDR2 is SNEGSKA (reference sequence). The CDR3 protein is CSALRAGNTEAFF. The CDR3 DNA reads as TGCAGTGCTTTACGCGCCGGGAACACTGAAGCTTTCTTT.